These 31 T cell receptor beta chains were sequenced from one sample in a study of control samples from healthy donors and cancer patients. The protocol was immunoSEQ multiplex PCR, while the TCRdb copy is restricted to in-frame clones and leaves out a portion. The data show approximately 180,000 clones, with around 94% seen just once and 1.1% to 1.5% held by the top ten. Material for sequencing was blood. Every receptor here comes from a woman between 18 and 29 years old in good health.

This sequence joins TRBV12-3 or TRBV12-4 and TRBJ1-5; no reliable D call. V gave up 7 bases and J gave up 4 bases, with 11 bases separating them. CDR3 length: 13 amino acids. The CDR3 region has the DNA TGTGCCAGCACTCGGGCAAATAATCAGCCCCAGCATTTT. Its translation is CASTRANNQPQHF.

This chain uses TRBV5-4 with TRBJ2-7; D possibly corresponds to TRBD1 (5 bases). The V end was cut by 3 bases, the J end by 1 base, with 14 bases between. Germline loops: CDR1 SGHNT, CDR2 YYREEE (reference sequence). The CDR3 spans 15 residues. The CDR3 is CASSSPSQGSYEQYF. The CDR3, as DNA: TGTGCCAGCAGCTCGCCCTCCCAGGGTTCCTACGAGCAGTACTTC.

The chain joins TRBV28 to TRBJ2-3, with TRBD2 matching over 10 bases. The CDR3 spans 15 residues. With 6 bases clipped from V and 0 bases from J, the junction kept 3 bases outside the gene matches. CDR1 and CDR2 (germline): MDHEN, SYDVKM. CDR3 residues: CASSKTSGSTDTQYF. The CDR3 DNA reads TGTGCCAGCAGCAAGACTAGCGGGAGCACAGATACGCAGTATTTT. The whole variable domain, filled in from reference TRBV28 and TRBJ2-3, reads DVKVTQSSRYLVKRTGEKVFLECVQDMDHENMFWYRQDPGLGLRLIYFSYDVKMKEKGDIPEGYSVSREKKERFSLILESASTNQTSMYLCASSKTSGSTDTQYFGPGTRLTVL.

The CDR3 DNA sequence: TGTGCCAGCATCAAAGCGGCAGATCTAAACACTGAAGCTTTCTTT. This codes for CASIKAADLNTEAFF. The chain employs TRBV27 and TRBJ1-1; D is unresolved. This CDR3 comprises 15 residues. Trimming pared 7 bases from V and 2 bases from J, leaving 17 bases between. The germline CDR1 and CDR2 sequences are MNHEY and SMNVEV (reference sequence).

This clone was recorded a few times. V usage is TRBV6-5 and J usage is TRBJ2-2, with D possibly matching TRBD1 (7 bases). With 8 bases removed from V and 6 bases from J, the gap between germline ends came to 16 bases. CDR3 length: 14 amino acids. CDR1 and CDR2 from the germline V gene are MNHEY and SVGAGI. The CDR3 DNA reads as TGTGCCAGCTCCTACGCGGGGACAGCCGGGGAGCTGTTTTTT. Translation: CASSYAGTAGELFF.

The genes are TRBV11-3 and TRBJ1-1, with D possibly TRBD1 on 5 matching bases. This CDR3 comprises 12 residues. CDR1 and CDR2 from the germline V gene are SGHNT and YENEEA. Trimming shortened V by 3 bases and J by 4 bases, and 6 bases separated the two germline ends. CDR3 region: CASSFRGTEAFF. Written as DNA, the CDR3 is TGTGCCAGCAGCTTTAGGGGCACTGAAGCTTTCTTT.

The chain is built from TRBV13 and TRBJ1-5; 8 nucleotides line up with TRBD1. Germline trimming cut 2 bases from V and 8 bases from J; bases unmatched to any gene: 8. The CDR3 sequence is 15 residues long. The V gene's germline CDR1 is PRHDT and CDR2 FYEKMQ (reference sequence). In nucleotides, the CDR3 is TGTGCCAGCAGCTTATCCGGGACAGGCTTTGAGCCCCAGCATTTT. Its protein product is CASSLSGTGFEPQHF.

V is TRBV6-5 and J is TRBJ1-1; 12 nucleotides agree with TRBD1. This CDR3 region has 15 residues. Germline V lookup: CDR1 MNHEY, CDR2 SVGAGI. Unmatched junction bases numbered 6, after V lost 6 bases and J lost 4 bases. In DNA form, the CDR3 reads TGTGCCAGCAGGGGACAGGGGGCGCGGGTCACTGAAGCTTTCTTT. Protein: CASRGQGARVTEAFF.

This clone was observed a single time. The chain has TRBV2 and TRBJ2-7; D not certain. The CDR3 contains 13 residues. The V gene lost 2 bases and the J gene lost 6 bases, with 11 bases spanning the gap. Germline CDR1 is SNHLY and CDR2 is FYNNEI. This CDR3 reads CASSEYSTGEQYF. The CDR3, as DNA: TGTGCCAGCAGTGAATATTCGACGGGCGAGCAGTACTTC.

This sequence joins TRBV18 and TRBJ1-2; TRBD1 might be the D (5 bases). This CDR3 contains 14 residues. Germline-derived CDR1 and CDR2 are KGHSH and LQKENI. Deletions cut 1 base from V and 10 bases from J, with 16 bases between. The CDR3 nucleotides read TGTGCCAGCTCACCACGACAGCAGGGAGTCACCTACACCTTC. Its translation is CASSPRQQGVTYTF.

The chain combines TRBV5-1 with TRBJ1-2; TRBD1 might be the D (5 bases). The CDR3 has 13 residues. CDR1 is SGHRS, CDR2 YFSETQ, per germline. V was cut by 3 bases and J by 5 bases, with 11 bases left in between. The CDR3 spells CASSSLGTYGYTF. The CDR3, as DNA: TGCGCCAGCAGCTCCTTGGGGACGTATGGCTACACCTTC.

This chain joins TRBV5-4 and TRBJ2-2; D not certain. V lost 1 base and J 5 bases, leaving 12 bases between the germline ends. There are 15 residues in the CDR3. The germline CDR1 and CDR2 sequences are SGHNT and YYREEE (reference sequence). CDR3 sequence reads: CASSLSKKGTGELFF. Written as DNA, the CDR3 is TGTGCCAGCAGCTTGAGTAAAAAGGGAACCGGGGAGCTGTTTTTT.

The rearrangement uses TRBV29-1 and TRBJ1-5, with TRBD1 as a possible D gene (5 bases). V lost 6 bases, J lost 1 base, and 10 bases lay in between. This CDR3 has 13 residues. Per the germline V gene, CDR1 is SQVTM and CDR2 is ANQGSEA. CDR3 loop: CSVGTGSNQPQHF. The DNA of the CDR3 is TGCAGCGTGGGGACGGGGAGCAATCAGCCCCAGCATTTT.

The chain employs TRBV3-1 (or the pseudogene TRBV3-2) and TRBJ1-2; a weak D match, TRBD1 (6 bases). CDR1 and CDR2 from the germline V gene are LGHDT and YNNKEL (reference sequence). The CDR3 contains 13 residues. V lost 4 bases, J lost 8 bases, and 14 bases lay in between. CDR3 region: CASSPVGADGYTF. The CDR3 DNA follows: TGTGCCAGCAGCCCAGTGGGGGCGGACGGCTACACCTTC.

CDR3 bases: TGTGCCATCAGTGAGCGAGGTCTCTCCTACGAGCAGTACTTC. It specifies CAISERGLSYEQYF. The chain recombines TRBV10-3 with TRBJ2-7, with D unclear. This CDR3 has 14 amino acids. From germline, CDR1 is ENHRY and CDR2 SYGVKD. Trimming stripped 2 bases from V and 0 bases from J, with 8 bases between.

This chain joins TRBV19 and TRBJ1-3; maybe TRBD1 (5 bases). CDR3 length equals 15 residues. V lost 3 bases and J 4 bases, leaving 13 bases between the germline ends. Germline V gene data show CDR1 as LNHDA and CDR2 as SQIVND (reference sequence). In DNA, the CDR3 is TGTGCCAGTAGTATCGGGGGGTCGGGAGGAAACACCATATATTTT. It specifies CASSIGGSGGNTIYF.

With regard to this clone: Other DNA sequences in the same sample also yield this CDR3. V usage is TRBV18 and J usage is TRBJ1-3; D gene ambiguous. Trimming removed 3 bases at V and 0 bases at J, with 0 bases between. This CDR3 spans 12 amino acids. The germline V gene has CDR1 KGHSH and CDR2 LQKENI. The CDR3 is CASSPSGNTIYF. In nucleotides, the CDR3 is TGTGCCAGCTCACCCTCTGGAAACACCATATATTTT.

This chain joins TRBV18 and TRBJ2-1; 13 nucleotides agree with TRBD2. J was trimmed by 6 bases and V by 3 bases; bases with no gene match: 2. The CDR3 is 15 residues long. Per the germline V gene, CDR1 is KGHSH and CDR2 is LQKENI. The CDR3 region is CASSPGLAGPNEQFF. For the CDR3, the DNA is TGTGCCAGCTCACCGGGACTAGCGGGACCCAATGAGCAGTTCTTC.

A single count supports this clone. CDR3 sequence reads: CASSSHPALDYGYTF. CDR3 DNA sequence: TGTGCCAGCAGTTCCCATCCCGCCCTGGACTATGGCTACACCTTC. This rearrangement joins TRBV28 to TRBJ1-2; the D is unclear. CDR1 and CDR2 (germline): MDHEN, SYDVKM. The V gene lost 4 bases and the J gene lost 3 bases, with 15 bases spanning the gap. There are 15 residues in the CDR3.

This clone is a singleton in its sample. The chain joins TRBV27 to TRBJ2-6, with D perhaps matching TRBD2 (6 bases). The CDR3 sequence is 13 residues long. Germline V lookup: CDR1 MNHEY, CDR2 SMNVEV (reference sequence). Trimming took off 8 bases at V and 3 bases at J, with 8 bases between the two ends. This CDR3 is CASGLNGANVLTF. The CDR3 nucleotides read TGTGCCAGCGGACTAAATGGGGCCAACGTCCTGACTTTC.

V and J are TRBV18 and TRBJ1-5; D not certain. This CDR3 contains 16 residues. V lost 4 bases to trimming and J lost 3 bases, with 16 bases between them. The germline V gene encodes CDR1 KGHSH and CDR2 LQKENI. In DNA, the CDR3 is TGTGCCAGCTCACGTACCAGCAGCGTTAACAATCAGCCCCAGCATTTT. Its translation: CASSRTSSVNNQPQHF.

The genes are TRBV13 and TRBJ1-1, with 8 bases that match TRBD1. Germline V lookup: CDR1 PRHDT, CDR2 FYEKMQ (reference sequence). Trimming removed 4 bases from V and 1 base from J; junction bases left unmatched: 5. This CDR3 is 15 amino acids long. The CDR3: CASSSPGQANTEAFF. CDR3 DNA sequence: TGTGCCAGCAGCTCGCCGGGACAGGCGAACACTGAAGCTTTCTTT. The full variable domain, completed using reference TRBV13 and TRBJ1-1, is AAGVIQSPRHLIKEKRETATLKCYPIPRHDTVYWYQQGPGQDPQFLISFYEKMQSDKGSIPDRFSAQQFSDYHSELNMSSLELGDSALYFCASSSPGQANTEAFFGQGTRLTVV.

To note about this clone: The limits of the CDR3 on the DNA are not certain, so only TCRdb's listed CDR3 is given. The rearrangement uses TRBV6-5 and TRBJ2-6. Germline-derived CDR1 and CDR2 are MNHEY and SVGAGI. The CDR3 is 15 residues long, counting both termini. CDR3 protein: CASSSSISGANVLTF.

The V and J genes are TRBV10-3 and TRBJ1-6, with D unresolved. The germline CDR1 and CDR2 sequences are ENHRY and SYGVKD. V was shortened by 6 bases and J by 10 bases, with 13 bases between the two germline ends. The CDR3 loop spans 13 amino acids. The CDR3 nucleotides are TGTGCCATCAGAGCAAACAGTAACTCACCCCTCCACTTT. It specifies CAIRANSNSPLHF.

The V gene is TRBV5-8, the J gene TRBJ1-1; D remains unclear. V gave up 0 bases and J gave up 6 bases, with 12 bases separating them. The CDR3 extends over 14 amino acids. Germline V gene sequence: CDR1 SGHTS, CDR2 YDEGEE. The CDR3 DNA reads TGTGCCAGCAGCTTGGCCTTTTCAGCAGCTGAAGCTTTCTTT. This gives the protein CASSLAFSAAEAFF.

This CDR3 is CAITELGNTEAFF. CDR3 nucleotides: TGTGCCATCACTGAATTGGGGAACACTGAAGCTTTCTTT. The rearrangement joins TRBV10-3 to TRBJ1-1, with D hard to call. CDR1 ENHRY and CDR2 SYGVKD come from the germline V gene. V was cut by 7 bases and J by 1 base, with 10 bases left in between. The CDR3 consists of 13 residues.

The chain couples TRBV28 to TRBJ2-1; either TRBD1 or TRBD2 may supply D (5 bases each). This CDR3 has 15 residues. V was trimmed by 8 bases and J by 8 bases, leaving 22 bases between them. CDR1 is MDHEN, CDR2 SYDVKM, per germline. The CDR3 is CASSHQRAGWDEQFF. The CDR3 region has the DNA TGTGCCAGCTCCCACCAGAGGGCAGGGTGGGATGAGCAGTTCTTC.

The V gene is TRBV19, the J gene TRBJ1-2, with D hard to call. V was trimmed by 2 bases and J by 3 bases, leaving 13 bases between them. CDR1 is LNHDA, CDR2 SQIVND, per germline (reference sequence). This CDR3 region has 15 residues. DNA of the CDR3: TGTGCCAGTAGTATAACGGGGAGGCAGGACTATGGCTACACCTTC. Residues: CASSITGRQDYGYTF.

On this clone itself: This sample also contains other DNA sequences that code for the same CDR3. J is TRBJ1-1 and V is TRBV20-1; D is unresolved. CDR3 length: 11 residues. Trimming removed 0 bases from V and 8 bases from J, with 7 bases in between. Per germline, CDR1 DFQATT and CDR2 SNEGSKA (reference sequence). CDR3 DNA sequence: TGCAGTGCTAGAGATTTCAGAGAAGCTTTCTTT. Its protein is CSARDFREAFF.

This clone appeared a few times. The chain employs TRBV3-1 (or the pseudogene TRBV3-2) and TRBJ2-4, with 14 positions matching TRBD2. The junction had 8 bases not matched to a gene; V was cut back by 4 bases and J by 6 bases. Germline loops: CDR1 LGHDT, CDR2 YNNKEL (reference sequence). The CDR3 sequence is 17 residues long. This CDR3 is CASSPTWTSGRRNIQYF. The DNA of the CDR3 is TGTGCCAGCAGCCCTACCTGGACTAGCGGGAGGAGAAACATTCAGTACTTC.

This sequence joins TRBV7-2 and TRBJ2-1; D is unresolved. V dropped 3 bases and J dropped 0 bases, with 15 bases sitting between them. Germline lookup yields CDR1 SGHTA and CDR2 FQGNSA. The CDR3 is 17 amino acids. The CDR3 loop is CASSFITVISSYNEQFF. DNA of the CDR3: TGTGCCAGCAGCTTTATCACAGTCATTAGCTCCTACAATGAGCAGTTCTTC.